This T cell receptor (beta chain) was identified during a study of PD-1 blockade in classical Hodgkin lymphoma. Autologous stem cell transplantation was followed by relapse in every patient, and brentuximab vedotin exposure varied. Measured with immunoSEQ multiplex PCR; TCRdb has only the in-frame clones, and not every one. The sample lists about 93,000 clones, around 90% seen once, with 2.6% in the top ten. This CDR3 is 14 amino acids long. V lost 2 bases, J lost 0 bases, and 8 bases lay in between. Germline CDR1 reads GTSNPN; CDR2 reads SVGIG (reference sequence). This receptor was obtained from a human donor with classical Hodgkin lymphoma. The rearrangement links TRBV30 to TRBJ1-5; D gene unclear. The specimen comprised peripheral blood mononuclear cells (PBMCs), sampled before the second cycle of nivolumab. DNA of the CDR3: TGTGCCTGGAGTTCGGATTATAGCAATCAGCCCCAGCATTTT. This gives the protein CAWSSDYSNQPQHF.